The 4 T cell receptor beta chains presented below share a single source sample, sequenced in a study of human T cells and chemical hapten exposure. Time point meaning: patch test 2, 6 weeks after DPC sensitization. Specified treatment: therapeutic diphenylcyclopropenone sensitization with weekly scalp DPC. TCRdb reanalysed the RACE reads using MiXCR and keeps one entry per CDR3 protein. Of around 130,000 distinct CDR3 sequences listed, about 11% are singletons. The material sequenced was whole blood, taken in connection with sensitization to the hapten diphenylcyclopropenone (DPC). All receptors derive from a woman aged 50 to 65 with alopecia areata. Some clones in this sample may be carry-over from other donors' samples.

CDR3 nucleotide sequence: TGCAGCGTTGACCCTGCTAACTATGGCTACACCTTC. It yields the protein CSVDPANYGYTF. V gene TRBV29-1 combines with J gene TRBJ1-2; no reliable D call. Germline loops: CDR1 SQVTM, CDR2 ANQGSEA. This CDR3 is built from 12 residues. The ends were cut back, 3 bases at V and 0 bases at J, with 5 bases in the middle.

The rearrangement links TRBV19 to TRBJ2-1; D is ambiguous. The V end lost 3 bases, the J end lost 9 bases, and 6 bases lay between the germline ends. Per germline, CDR1 LNHDA and CDR2 SQIVND (reference sequence). CDR3 size: 11 residues. CDR3 coding DNA: TGTGCCAGTAGTATTGGGTTTGAGCAGTTCTTC. Translation: CASSIGFEQFF.

This clonotype was observed many times. The V gene is TRBV28, the J gene TRBJ2-1, with 11 bases aligning to TRBD1. V shed 7 bases, J shed 6 bases, and the junction held 5 bases outside the gene matches. Germline CDR1 is MDHEN and CDR2 is SYDVKM. The CDR3 loop spans 14 amino acids. CDR3 region: CASNRDRGVNEQFF. CDR3 DNA: TGTGCCAGCAACCGGGACAGGGGGGTCAATGAGCAGTTCTTC.

This clonotype was observed a handful of times. The genes are TRBV25-1 and TRBJ2-3; 10 bases line up with TRBD2. The V and J ends lost 5 bases and 5 bases, in that order; junction bases with no gene match: 7. Germline V lookup: CDR1 MGHDK, CDR2 SYGVNS. The CDR3 loop spans 15 amino acids. CDR3 sequence: CASSPLAGARDTQYF. The CDR3 bases are TGTGCCAGCAGTCCGCTAGCGGGAGCGAGAGATACGCAGTATTTT.